The clone carrying this T cell receptor (beta chain) has ten or more counts. TCRdb analysed the RACE reads with MiXCR anew, one entry per CDR3 protein. Of tens of thousands of distinct CDR3 sequences listed, 10% to 11% are singletons. The sample originates from a study of human T cells and chemical hapten exposure. Overall study context: Readings were taken at 6 days from patch tests that had applied 0.01% DPC to the upper back.

The CDR3 is made up of 16 amino acids. CDR1 MGHRA and CDR2 YSYEKL come from the germline V gene. With 3 bases removed from V and 3 bases from J, the gap between germline ends came to 18 bases. Time point here: patch test 3, about 24 weeks after DPC sensitization. This sample's treatment: therapeutic diphenylcyclopropenone sensitization with weekly scalp DPC. The study drew its donors from alopecia patients who were 18 to 70 years old and suitable for DPC. Total RNA was isolated from whole blood that had not been fractionated. This sequence originates from a woman in her forties or fifties with alopecia areata. Some clones in this sample may be carry-over from other donors' samples. This specimen consisted of whole blood, obtained in connection with sensitization to the hapten diphenylcyclopropenone (DPC). The chain recombines TRBV4-1 with TRBJ2-7, with a possible D match to TRBD2 (6 bases). The CDR3 DNA is TGCGCCAGCAGCCAGGCCGGGACTTGGATTATCTACGAGCAGTACTTC. This gives the protein CASSQAGTWIIYEQYF.